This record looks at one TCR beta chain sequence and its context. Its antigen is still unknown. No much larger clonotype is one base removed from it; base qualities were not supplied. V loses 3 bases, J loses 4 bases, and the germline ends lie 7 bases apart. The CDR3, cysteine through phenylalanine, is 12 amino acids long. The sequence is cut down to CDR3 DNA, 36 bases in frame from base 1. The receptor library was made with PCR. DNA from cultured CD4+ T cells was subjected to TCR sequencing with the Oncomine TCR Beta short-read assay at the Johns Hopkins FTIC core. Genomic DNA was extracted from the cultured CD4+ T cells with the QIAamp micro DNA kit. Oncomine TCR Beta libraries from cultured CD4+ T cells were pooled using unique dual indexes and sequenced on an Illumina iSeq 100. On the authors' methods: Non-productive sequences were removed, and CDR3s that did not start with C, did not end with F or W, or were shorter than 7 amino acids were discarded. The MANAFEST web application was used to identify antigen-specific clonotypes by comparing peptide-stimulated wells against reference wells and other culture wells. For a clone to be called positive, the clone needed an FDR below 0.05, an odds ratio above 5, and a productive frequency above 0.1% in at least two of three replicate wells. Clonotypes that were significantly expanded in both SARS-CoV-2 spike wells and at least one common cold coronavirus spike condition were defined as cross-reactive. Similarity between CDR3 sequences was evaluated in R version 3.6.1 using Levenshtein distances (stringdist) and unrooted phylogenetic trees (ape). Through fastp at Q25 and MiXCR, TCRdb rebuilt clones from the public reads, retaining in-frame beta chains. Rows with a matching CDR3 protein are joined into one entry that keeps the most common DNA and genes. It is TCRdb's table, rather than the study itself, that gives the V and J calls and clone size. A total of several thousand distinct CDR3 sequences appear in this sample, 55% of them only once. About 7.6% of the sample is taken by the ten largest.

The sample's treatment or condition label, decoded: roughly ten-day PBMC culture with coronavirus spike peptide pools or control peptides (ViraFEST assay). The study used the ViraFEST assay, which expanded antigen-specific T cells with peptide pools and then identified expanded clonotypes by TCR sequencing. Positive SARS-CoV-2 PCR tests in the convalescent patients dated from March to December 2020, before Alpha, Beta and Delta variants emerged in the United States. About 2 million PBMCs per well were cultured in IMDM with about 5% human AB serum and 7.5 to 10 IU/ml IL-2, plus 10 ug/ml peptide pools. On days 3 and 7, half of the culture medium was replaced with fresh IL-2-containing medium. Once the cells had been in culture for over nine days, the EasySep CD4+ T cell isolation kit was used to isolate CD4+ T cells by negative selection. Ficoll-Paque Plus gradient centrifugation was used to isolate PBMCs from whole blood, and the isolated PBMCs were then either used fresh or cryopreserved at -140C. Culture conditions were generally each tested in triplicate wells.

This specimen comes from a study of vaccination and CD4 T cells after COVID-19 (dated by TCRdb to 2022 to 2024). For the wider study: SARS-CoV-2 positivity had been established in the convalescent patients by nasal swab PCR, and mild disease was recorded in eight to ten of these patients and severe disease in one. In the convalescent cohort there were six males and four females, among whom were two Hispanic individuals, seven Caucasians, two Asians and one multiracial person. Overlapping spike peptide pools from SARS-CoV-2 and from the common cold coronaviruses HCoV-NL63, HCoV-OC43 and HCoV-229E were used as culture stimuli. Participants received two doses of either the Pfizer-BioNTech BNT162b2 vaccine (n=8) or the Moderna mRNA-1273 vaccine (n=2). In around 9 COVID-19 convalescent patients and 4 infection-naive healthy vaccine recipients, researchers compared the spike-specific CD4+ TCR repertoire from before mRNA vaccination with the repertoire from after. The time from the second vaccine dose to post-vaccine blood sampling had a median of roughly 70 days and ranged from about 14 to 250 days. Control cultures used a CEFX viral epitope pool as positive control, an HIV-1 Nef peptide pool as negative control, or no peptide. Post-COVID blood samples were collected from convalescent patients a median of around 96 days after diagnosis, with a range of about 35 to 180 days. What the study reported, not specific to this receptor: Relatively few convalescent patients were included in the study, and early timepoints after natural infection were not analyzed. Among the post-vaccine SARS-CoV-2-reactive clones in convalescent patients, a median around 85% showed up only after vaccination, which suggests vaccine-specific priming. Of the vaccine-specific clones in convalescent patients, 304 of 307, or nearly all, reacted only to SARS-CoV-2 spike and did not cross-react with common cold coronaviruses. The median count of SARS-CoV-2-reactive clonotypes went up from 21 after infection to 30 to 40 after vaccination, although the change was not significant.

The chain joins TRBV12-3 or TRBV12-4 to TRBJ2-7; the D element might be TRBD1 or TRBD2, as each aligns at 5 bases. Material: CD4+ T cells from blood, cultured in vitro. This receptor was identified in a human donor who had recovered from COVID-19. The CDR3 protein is CASSLRGYEQYF. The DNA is TGTGCCAGCAGTTTGAGGGGTTACGAGCAGTACTTC.